This T cell receptor beta chain was recovered during a study of OX40 agonist ivuxolimab in advanced cancers. Study background: Ivuxolimab, which patients received intravenously every 2 weeks, was dosed at 0.01 to 10 mg/kg. The diagnoses of dose-escalation patients were hepatocellular carcinoma, melanoma, renal cell or head and neck cancer. Prior anti-PD-1, anti-PD-L1 or anti-CTLA-4 therapy was allowed; 30% to 40% had some. Whole-study findings and limits: Specificity for antigen went undetermined in the expanded peripheral T cells.

Libraries were prepared by immunoSEQ multiplex PCR; TCRdb keeps only in-frame clonotypes and omits some of them. The sample carries roughly 92,000 clones, 90% recorded once. V shed 7 bases, J shed 3 bases, and the junction held 9 bases outside the gene matches. The CDR3 covers 15 residues. Germline V gene sequence: CDR1 SQVTM, CDR2 ANQGSEA. Points on this clone: Its antigen is undetermined.

The specimen comprised CD4+ or CD8+ T cells sorted from blood, sampled in a trial of the OX40 agonist ivuxolimab. The TCR comes from an adult with an advanced solid tumor such as melanoma, head and neck, liver or kidney cancer. The chain combines TRBV29-1 with TRBJ2-2, with TRBD1 identical over 9 bases. This chain's CDR3 is CSGTGGAGDTGELFF. The CDR3 bases are TGCAGCGGTACAGGGGGCGCTGGGGACACCGGGGAGCTGTTTTTT.